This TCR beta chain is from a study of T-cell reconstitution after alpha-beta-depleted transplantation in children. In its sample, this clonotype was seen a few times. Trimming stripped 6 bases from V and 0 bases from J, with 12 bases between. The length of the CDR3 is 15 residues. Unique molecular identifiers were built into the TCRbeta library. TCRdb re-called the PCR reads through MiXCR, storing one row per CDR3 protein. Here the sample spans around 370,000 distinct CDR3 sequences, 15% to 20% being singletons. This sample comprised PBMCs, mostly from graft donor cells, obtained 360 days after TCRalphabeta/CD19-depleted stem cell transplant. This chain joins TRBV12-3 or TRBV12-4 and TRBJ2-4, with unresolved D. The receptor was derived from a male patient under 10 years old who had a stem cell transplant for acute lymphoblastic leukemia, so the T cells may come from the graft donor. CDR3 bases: TGTGCCAGCAGCCAGACGGAGTTAGCCAAAAACATTCAGTACTTC. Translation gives CASSQTELAKNIQYF.